This is a list of T cell receptor beta chains from one sample in a study of blood T cells in healthy people across ages. Via MiXCR, TCRdb re-called the 5' RACE reads, giving one row per CDR3 protein. The table lists around 780,000 distinct CDR3 sequences, under 30% of them singletons. The same specimen was also included in a second study, on T cells of mothers and their children.

The sample was blood. The receptors were gathered from a boy between 5 and 17 years old in good health. Both conserved end residues are trimmed from each CDR3. The D gene is left open where the match is weak.

cdr3_aa j_call d_call v_call
ASSDRFTNTGELF TRBJ2-2 - TRBV10-1
ASSFRRRFQETQY TRBJ2-5 - TRBV7-8
ASSKPGGAAYNEQF TRBJ2-1 - TRBV5-1
ASSQGVGGGKLF TRBJ1-4 - TRBV4-1
ASSRTLHEQY TRBJ2-7 - TRBV6-2/TRBV6-3
ASSLARSATNEKLF TRBJ1-4 - TRBV11-2
SAKTGGHNEQF TRBJ2-1 - TRBV20-1
SVAGGTSGNTQY TRBJ2-3 TRBD2 TRBV29-1
SARDSLSSYEQY TRBJ2-7 - TRBV20-1
ASSSGQGKQETQY TRBJ2-5 TRBD1 TRBV9
ASSFWAESYNEQF TRBJ2-1 - TRBV12-3/TRBV12-4
ASSDDRWNGYT TRBJ1-2 - TRBV12-3/TRBV12-4
ASSPRTSGGASTQY TRBJ2-3 TRBD2 TRBV4-1
ASSDRVGTEAF TRBJ1-1 TRBD1 TRBV7-3
ASIAGGPSLGGYT TRBJ1-2 - TRBV12-3/TRBV12-4
ASSLNSEVQY - - TRBV5-1
ASRRPGSENIQY TRBJ2-4 - TRBV5-1
ASMPQY TRBJ2-5 - TRBV2
ASSSSDAQY TRBJ2-3 - TRBV6-6
ASSSELAGSTDTQY TRBJ2-3 TRBD2 TRBV7-8
ASSARAREKLF TRBJ1-4 - TRBV25-1
AWSRTANYGYT TRBJ1-2 - TRBV30
ASSLAPEADYGYT TRBJ1-2 - TRBV5-1
ASSAPQGDTEAF TRBJ1-1 TRBD1 TRBV25-1
ASGLGQGRLYNEQF TRBJ2-1 TRBD1 TRBV12-5
ASSAQINYGYT TRBJ1-2 - TRBV9
ASSLTMRESGNTIY TRBJ1-3 - TRBV28
ASSYEVGEPEAF TRBJ1-1 - TRBV6-5
SARASEGGYT TRBJ1-2 - TRBV20-1
ASSLRTGGRERLF TRBJ1-4 TRBD1 TRBV12-3/TRBV12-4
ASSSREQVRGTEAF TRBJ1-1 - TRBV11-2
SARIISTGELF TRBJ2-2 - TRBV20-1
ASRADRVGYT TRBJ1-2 TRBD1 TRBV6-1
AWTEVGNQPQH TRBJ1-5 - TRBV30
ASSVEQAPYGYT TRBJ1-2 - TRBV9
ASSQGNAGSYNEQF TRBJ2-1 - TRBV3-1
ASNRDKKDTQY TRBJ2-3 - TRBV6-5
ASSERRFGETQY TRBJ2-5 - TRBV2
ATQLGQREKLF TRBJ1-4 TRBD1 TRBV10-3
AIGRSTGGASYEQY TRBJ2-7 TRBD1 TRBV10-3
SARDLGRSRYEQY - - TRBV20-1
SAKTSAGNEKLF TRBJ1-4 - TRBV20-1
AWSEGLTERAYEQY TRBJ2-7 - TRBV30
ARDRQGMNAGELF TRBJ2-2 - TRBV2
SVDARQGVLFGQF TRBJ2-1 TRBD1 TRBV29-1
SVLKMLAYNEQF TRBJ2-1 - TRBV29-1
ASSEAQGYNEQF TRBJ2-1 - TRBV2
ASSPNGRRGSPLH TRBJ1-6 - TRBV16
AWSDKGRGHT TRBJ1-2 - TRBV30
ASSETAYNEQF TRBJ2-1 - TRBV14
ASSEGQGMTETQY TRBJ2-5 TRBD1 TRBV6-1
ASGVPGRGETQY TRBJ2-5 - TRBV12-5
AARRDHEQF - - TRBV10-3
ASSPALYRTETQY TRBJ2-5 - TRBV7-9
ASSVYGTTIEKLF TRBJ1-4 - TRBV11-2
SVGRQGRDYT TRBJ1-2 TRBD1 TRBV29-1
SALKTGTGNQPQH TRBJ1-5 TRBD1 TRBV20-1